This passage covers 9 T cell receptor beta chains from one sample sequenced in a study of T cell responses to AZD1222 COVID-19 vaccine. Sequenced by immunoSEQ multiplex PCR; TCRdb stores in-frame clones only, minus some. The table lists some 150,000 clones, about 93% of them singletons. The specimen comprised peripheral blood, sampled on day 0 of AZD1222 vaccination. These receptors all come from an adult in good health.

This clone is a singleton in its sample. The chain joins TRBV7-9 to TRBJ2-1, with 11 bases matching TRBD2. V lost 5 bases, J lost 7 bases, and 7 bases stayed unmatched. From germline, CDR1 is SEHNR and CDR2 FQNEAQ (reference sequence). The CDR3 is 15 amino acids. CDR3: CASSLLAGATNEQFF. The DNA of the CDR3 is TGTGCCAGCAGCCTACTAGCGGGAGCCACAAATGAGCAGTTCTTC.

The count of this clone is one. CDR3 amino acids: CASSLPRRTGSEQYF. CDR3 nucleotide sequence: TGCGCCAGCAGCTTACCTCGGCGGACAGGGAGTGAGCAGTACTTC. V is TRBV5-1 and J is TRBJ2-7, with 8 positions matching TRBD1. The germline gives CDR1 SGHRS, CDR2 YFSETQ. This CDR3 has 15 amino acids. Trimming at V came to 2 bases and at J to 7 bases, leaving 11 bases not matched to a gene.

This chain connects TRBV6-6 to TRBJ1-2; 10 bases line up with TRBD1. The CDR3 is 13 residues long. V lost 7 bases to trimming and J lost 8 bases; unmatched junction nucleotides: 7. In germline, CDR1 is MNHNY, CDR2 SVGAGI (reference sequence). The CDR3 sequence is CASTSTGGAGYTF. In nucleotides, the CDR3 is TGTGCCAGCACCTCGACAGGGGGCGCGGGCTACACCTTC.

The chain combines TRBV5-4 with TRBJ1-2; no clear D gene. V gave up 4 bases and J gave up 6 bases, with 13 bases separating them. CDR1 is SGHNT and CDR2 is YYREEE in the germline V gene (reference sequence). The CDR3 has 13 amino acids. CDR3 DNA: TGTGCCAGCAGCGATGTTCCCAGACATGGCTACACCTTC. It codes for CASSDVPRHGYTF.

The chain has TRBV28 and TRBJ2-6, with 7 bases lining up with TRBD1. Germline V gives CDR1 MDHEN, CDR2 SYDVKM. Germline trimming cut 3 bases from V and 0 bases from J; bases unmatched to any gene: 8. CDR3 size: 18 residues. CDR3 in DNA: TGTGCCAGCAGTTTGCAGGGACAGCTCCTCTCTGGGGCCAACGTCCTGACTTTC. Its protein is CASSLQGQLLSGANVLTF.

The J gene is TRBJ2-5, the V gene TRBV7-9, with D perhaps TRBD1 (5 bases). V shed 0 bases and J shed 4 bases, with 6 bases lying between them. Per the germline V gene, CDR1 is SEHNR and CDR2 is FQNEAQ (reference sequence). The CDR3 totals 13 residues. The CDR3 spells CASSLAGVETQYF. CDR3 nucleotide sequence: TGTGCCAGCAGCTTAGCAGGGGTAGAGACCCAGTACTTC.

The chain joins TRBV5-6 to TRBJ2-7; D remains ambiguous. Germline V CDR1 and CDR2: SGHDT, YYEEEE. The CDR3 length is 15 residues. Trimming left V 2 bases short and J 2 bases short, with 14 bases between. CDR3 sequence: CASSLAHRRPYEQYF. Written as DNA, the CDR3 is TGTGCCAGCAGCTTAGCGCATCGACGGCCCTACGAGCAGTACTTC.

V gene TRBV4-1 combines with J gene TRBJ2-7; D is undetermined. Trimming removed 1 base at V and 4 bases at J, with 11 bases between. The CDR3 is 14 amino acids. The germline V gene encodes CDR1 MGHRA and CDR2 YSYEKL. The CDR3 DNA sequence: TGCGCCAGCAGCCAAGTAGGGCTATATTACGAGCAGTACTTC. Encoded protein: CASSQVGLYYEQYF.

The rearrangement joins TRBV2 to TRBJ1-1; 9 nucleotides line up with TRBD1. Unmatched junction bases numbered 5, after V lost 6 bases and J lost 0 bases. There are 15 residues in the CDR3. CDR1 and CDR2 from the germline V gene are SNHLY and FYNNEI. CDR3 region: CASRRDRAMNTEAFF. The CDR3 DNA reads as TGTGCCAGCAGAAGGGACAGGGCCATGAACACTGAAGCTTTCTTT.